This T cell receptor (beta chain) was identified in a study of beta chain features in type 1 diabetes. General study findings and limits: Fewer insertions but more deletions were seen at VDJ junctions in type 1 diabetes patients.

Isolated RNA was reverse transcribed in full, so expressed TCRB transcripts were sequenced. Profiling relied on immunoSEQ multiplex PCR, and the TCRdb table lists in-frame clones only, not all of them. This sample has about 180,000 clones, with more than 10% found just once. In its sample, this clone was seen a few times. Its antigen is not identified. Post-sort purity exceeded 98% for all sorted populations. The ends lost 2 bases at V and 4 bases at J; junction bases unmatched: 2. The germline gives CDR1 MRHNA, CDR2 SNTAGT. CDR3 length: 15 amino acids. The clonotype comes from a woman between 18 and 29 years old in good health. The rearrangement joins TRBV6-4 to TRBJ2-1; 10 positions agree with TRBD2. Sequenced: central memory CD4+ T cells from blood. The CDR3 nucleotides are TGTGCCAGCAGTGACGGGGGACTAGCGTACAATGAGCAGTTCTTC. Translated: CASSDGGLAYNEQFF.